These T cell receptor beta chains were read from a single sample in a study of response to subunit inactivated influenza vaccine. TCRdb re-called the RT-PCR reads through MiXCR, storing one row per CDR3 protein. The sample lists hundreds of thousands of distinct CDR3 sequences; about 18% were seen once. The sequencing used PBMCs from blood, collected more than 4 days after vaccination. These receptors originate from a man in his fifties who received an inactivated influenza vaccine. Both conserved end residues are part of each CDR3. The D gene is left open where the match is weak. Size is omitted from some rows. Given values are once, few, many or a class for expanded clones.

j_gene,abundance,d_gene,v_gene,len,CDR3aa,CDR3nt
TRBJ2-3,-,-,TRBV7-2,14,CASSFMAGTDTQYF,TGTGCCAGCAGCTTCATGGCAGGGACAGATACGCAGTATTTT
TRBJ2-5,few,-,TRBV28,15,CASSFSGRSGETQYF,TGTGCCAGCAGTTTCTCGGGCAGGTCCGGTGAGACCCAGTACTTC
TRBJ1-2,-,-,TRBV20-1,15,CSARDPNTPSYDYTF,TGCAGTGCTAGAGACCCCAACACACCATCCTATGACTACACCTTC
TRBJ1-6,few,-,TRBV6-2/TRBV6-3,16,CASSFADGRRLSPLHF,TGTGCCAGCAGTTTCGCGGACGGACGGCGGTTGTCACCCCTCCACTTT
TRBJ1-2,-,TRBD1,TRBV6-5,13,CASSYEGAAGYTF,TGTGCCAGCAGTTACGAGGGGGCTGCTGGCTACACCTTC
TRBJ2-5,few,-,TRBV29-1,12,CSVGVAQETQYF,TGCAGCGTCGGGGTGGCACAAGAGACCCAGTACTTC
TRBJ1-5,few,TRBD1,TRBV25-1,16,CASSVGQVLGDQPQHF,TGTGCCAGCAGTGTCGGACAGGTATTGGGCGATCAGCCCCAGCATTTT
TRBJ2-7,few,-,TRBV7-9,16,CASSFGYGSPPYEQYF,TGTGCCAGCAGCTTTGGGTACGGTTCCCCCCCCTACGAGCAGTACTTC
TRBJ2-1,many,-,TRBV5-1,13,CASSPIMGGEQFF,TGCGCCAGCAGCCCGATTATGGGAGGTGAGCAGTTCTTC
TRBJ2-7,few,-,TRBV9,15,CASSVDGGPSYEQYF,TGTGCCAGCAGCGTAGATGGGGGTCCGAGCTACGAGCAGTACTTC
TRBJ2-7,many,TRBD1,TRBV5-1,14,CASSRGQGAYEQYF,TGTGCCAGCAGTCGCGGACAGGGGGCCTACGAGCAGTACTTC
TRBJ1-5,many,-,TRBV4-2,16,CASSHGTGSDNQPQHF,TGTGCCAGCAGCCACGGTACCGGGTCAGATAATCAGCCCCAGCATTTT
TRBJ1-2,-,-,TRBV20-1,15,CSARDPLVPHYGYTF,TGCAGTGCTAGAGATCCATTAGTCCCTCACTATGGCTACACCTTC
TRBJ2-3,-,-,TRBV7-2,14,CASSFLGATDTQYF,TGTGCCAGCAGCTTTTTGGGGGCCACAGATACGCAGTATTTT
TRBJ2-1,-,-,TRBV6-2/TRBV6-3,15,CASSPRTSRVIEQFF,TGTGCCAGCAGTCCCCGAACGTCACGGGTTATCGAGCAGTTCTTC
TRBJ2-7,-,-,TRBV30,13,CASLLSDRYEQYF,TGTGCCTCCCTGCTTTCGGACCGCTACGAGCAGTACTTC
TRBJ2-7,few,TRBD2,TRBV7-2,15,CASSSGLALTYEQYF,TGTGCCAGCAGCTCAGGACTAGCGCTGACCTACGAGCAGTACTTC
TRBJ2-2,few,TRBD1,TRBV10-3,15,CAISGRDRATGELFF,TGTGCCATCAGTGGCCGGGACAGGGCCACCGGGGAGCTGTTTTTT
TRBJ2-7,-,TRBD1,TRBV18,14,CASSPRDRDGEQYF,TGTGCCAGCTCACCACGGGACAGGGATGGCGAGCAGTACTTC
TRBJ1-1,-,-,TRBV30,13,CAWSVQFGREAFF,TGTGCCTGGAGTGTACAGTTTGGGCGAGAAGCTTTCTTT
TRBJ2-7,-,-,TRBV11-1,20,CASSLKGTDPQGGTSYEQYF,TGTGCCAGCAGCCTCAAGGGGACGGACCCTCAGGGGGGAACCTCCTACGAGCAGTACTTC
TRBJ1-2,-,-,TRBV28,16,CASSPALGGVNYGYTF,TGTGCCAGCAGTCCAGCTCTTGGGGGGGTGAACTATGGCTACACCTTC
TRBJ2-3,many,-,TRBV9,12,CASSADTDTQYF,TGTGCCAGCAGCGCCGACACAGATACGCAGTATTTT
TRBJ2-7,few,-,TRBV12-3/TRBV12-4,16,CASSHFGARGRYEQYF,TGTGCCAGCAGCCATTTTGGGGCCCGGGGGCGGTACGAGCAGTACTTC
TRBJ2-3,many,TRBD2,TRBV5-1,14,CASSSEAGGQTQYF,TGCGCCAGCAGCTCTGAAGCGGGGGGGCAAACGCAGTATTTT
TRBJ2-1,-,-,TRBV24-1,13,CATSEQNRDEQFF,TGTGCCACCAGTGAACAAAATCGGGATGAGCAGTTCTTC
TRBJ2-3,many,-,TRBV4-1,13,CASSQEGTDTQYF,TGTGCCAGCAGCCAAGAAGGCACAGATACGCAGTATTTT
TRBJ2-5,few,-,TRBV6-2/TRBV6-3,17,CASSYSSGGLQWETQYF,TGTGCCAGCAGTTACTCGAGTGGGGGGCTACAGTGGGAGACCCAGTACTTC
TRBJ2-5,few,-,TRBV9,13,CASSVASGETQYF,TGTGCCAGCAGCGTAGCTAGTGGGGAGACCCAGTACTTC
TRBJ2-2,few,-,TRBV12-3/TRBV12-4,14,CASSFQANTGELFF,TGTGCCAGCAGTTTCCAAGCGAACACCGGGGAGCTGTTTTTT
TRBJ2-7,-,-,TRBV7-8,15,CASSLANIPGWEQYF,TGTGCCAGCAGCTTAGCCAACATTCCAGGATGGGAGCAGTACTTC
TRBJ2-1,few,TRBD1,TRBV5-1,14,CASARDSTYNEQFF,TGCGCCAGCGCCCGGGACAGCACCTACAATGAGCAGTTCTTC
TRBJ2-1,few,TRBD2,TRBV7-2,16,CASIWAGGRSNNEQFF,TGTGCCAGCATATGGGCGGGGGGCCGTTCCAACAATGAGCAGTTCTTC
TRBJ1-5,-,-,TRBV6-5,16,CASSYAKGRVGSTQHF,TGTGCCAGCAGTTACGCTAAGGGACGGGTAGGTTCAACCCAGCATTTT
TRBJ2-3,-,TRBD2,TRBV7-2,16,CASSLGLAGFGDTQYF,TGTGCCAGCAGCTTAGGACTAGCGGGATTTGGAGATACGCAGTATTTT
TRBJ2-3,many,-,TRBV27,14,CASSLDPAGGTQYF,TGTGCCAGCAGTTTAGACCCCGCAGGCGGGACGCAGTATTTT
TRBJ1-2,many,-,TRBV5-6,12,CASSLDPYGYTF,TGTGCCAGCAGCTTGGACCCCTATGGCTACACCTTC
TRBJ2-7,-,TRBD1,TRBV7-2,15,CASSLQGAVTYEQYF,TGTGCCAGCAGCTTACAGGGGGCCGTAACCTACGAGCAGTACTTC
TRBJ2-5,few,-,TRBV20-1,12,CSASGVRKTQYF,TGCAGTGCTTCTGGTGTTCGGAAGACCCAGTACTTC
TRBJ2-1,-,-,TRBV28,16,CASSPLWSGDYNEQFF,TGTGCCAGCAGCCCCCTCTGGAGCGGTGACTACAATGAGCAGTTCTTC
TRBJ1-1,-,TRBD1,TRBV7-2,15,CASRAGTGLGTEAFF,TGTGCCAGCCGTGCCGGGACAGGGCTTGGCACTGAAGCTTTCTTT
TRBJ2-2,-,TRBD1,TRBV27,15,CASSPGTGGYGELFF,TGTGCCAGCAGTCCAGGGACAGGGGGTTATGGGGAGCTGTTTTTT
TRBJ2-7,-,-,TRBV7-8,13,CASERLPREEQYF,TGTGCCAGCGAGAGGCTCCCCCGTGAAGAGCAGTACTTC
TRBJ2-7,few,-,TRBV28,12,CASSLMKGEQYF,TGTGCCAGCAGTTTAATGAAGGGCGAGCAGTACTTC
TRBJ2-1,-,-,TRBV12-3/TRBV12-4,14,CASSLGRQYNEQFF,TGTGCCAGCAGTTTGGGACGACAGTACAATGAGCAGTTCTTC
TRBJ1-3,few,TRBD1,TRBV5-1,15,CASRTDRGTGNTIYF,TGCGCCAGCAGAACCGACAGGGGCACTGGAAACACCATATATTTT
TRBJ2-1,many,TRBD2,TRBV12-3/TRBV12-4,16,CASSPTGGSSYNEQFF,TGTGCCAGCAGTCCTACGGGGGGGAGCTCCTACAATGAGCAGTTCTTC
TRBJ2-3,-,TRBD2,TRBV5-8,16,CASIPGAGGSTDTQYF,TGTGCCAGCATCCCCGGAGCGGGAGGGAGCACAGATACGCAGTATTTT
TRBJ2-1,few,-,TRBV9,15,CASSVGGLAFNEQFF,TGTGCCAGCAGCGTAGGAGGGCTAGCCTTCAATGAGCAGTTCTTC
TRBJ2-1,many,-,TRBV4-3,17,CASSPQVGEISYNEQFF,TGCGCCAGCAGCCCCCAAGTAGGGGAGATCTCCTACAATGAGCAGTTCTTC
TRBJ2-7,-,-,TRBV5-1,18,CASSLEIMQGTSSYEQYF,TGCGCCAGCAGCTTGGAGATAATGCAGGGGACGAGCTCCTACGAGCAGTACTTC
TRBJ2-7,-,-,TRBV12-3/TRBV12-4,19,CASSLPTPPKRILSYEQYF,TGTGCCAGCAGTTTACCGACCCCACCTAAACGGATCCTCTCCTACGAGCAGTACTTC